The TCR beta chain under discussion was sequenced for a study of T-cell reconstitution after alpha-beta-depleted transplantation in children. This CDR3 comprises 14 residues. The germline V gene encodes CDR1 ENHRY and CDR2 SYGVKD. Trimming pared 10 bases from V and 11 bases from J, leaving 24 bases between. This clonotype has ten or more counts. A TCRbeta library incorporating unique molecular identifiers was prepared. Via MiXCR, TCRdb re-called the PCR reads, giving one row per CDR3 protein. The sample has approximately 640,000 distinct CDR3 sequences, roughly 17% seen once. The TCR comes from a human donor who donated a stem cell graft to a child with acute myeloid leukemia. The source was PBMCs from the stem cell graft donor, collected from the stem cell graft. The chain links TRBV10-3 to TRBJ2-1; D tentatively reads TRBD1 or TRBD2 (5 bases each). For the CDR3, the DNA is TGTGCCACCGGTGCCGGGACCACCGAATTCAAGCAGTTCTTC. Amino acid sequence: CATGAGTTEFKQFF.